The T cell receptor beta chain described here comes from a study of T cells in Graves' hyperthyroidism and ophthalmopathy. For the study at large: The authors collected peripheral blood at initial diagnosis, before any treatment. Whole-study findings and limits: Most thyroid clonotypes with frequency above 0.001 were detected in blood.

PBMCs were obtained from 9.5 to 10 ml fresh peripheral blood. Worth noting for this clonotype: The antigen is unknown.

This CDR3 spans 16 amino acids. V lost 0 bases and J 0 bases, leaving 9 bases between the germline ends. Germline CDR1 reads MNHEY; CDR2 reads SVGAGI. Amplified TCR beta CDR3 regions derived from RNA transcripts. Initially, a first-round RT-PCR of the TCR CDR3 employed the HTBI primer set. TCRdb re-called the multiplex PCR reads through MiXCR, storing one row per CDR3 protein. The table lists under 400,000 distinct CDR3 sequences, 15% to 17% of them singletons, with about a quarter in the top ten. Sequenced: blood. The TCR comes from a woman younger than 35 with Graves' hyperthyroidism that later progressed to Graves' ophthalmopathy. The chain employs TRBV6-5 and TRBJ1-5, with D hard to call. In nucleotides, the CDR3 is TGTGCCAGCAGTTACTCGGCGAGTCATAGCAATCAGCCCCAGCATTTT. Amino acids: CASSYSASHSNQPQHF.